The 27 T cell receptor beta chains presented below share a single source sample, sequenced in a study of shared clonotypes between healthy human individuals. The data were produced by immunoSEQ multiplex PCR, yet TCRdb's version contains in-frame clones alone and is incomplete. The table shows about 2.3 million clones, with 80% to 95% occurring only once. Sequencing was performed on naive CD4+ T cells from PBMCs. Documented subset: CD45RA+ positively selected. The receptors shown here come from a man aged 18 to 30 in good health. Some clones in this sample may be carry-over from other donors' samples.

CDR3 protein: CARSKTRMGGNEQFF. The CDR3 DNA is TGTGCCAGAAGCAAGACTAGGATGGGAGGGAATGAGCAGTTCTTC. The V gene is TRBV5-3, the J gene TRBJ2-1; TRBD2 agrees at 7 bases. TRBV5-3 is placed among ORFs of uncertain function. The ends lost 4 bases at V and 7 bases at J; junction bases unmatched: 11. The CDR3 has 15 residues.

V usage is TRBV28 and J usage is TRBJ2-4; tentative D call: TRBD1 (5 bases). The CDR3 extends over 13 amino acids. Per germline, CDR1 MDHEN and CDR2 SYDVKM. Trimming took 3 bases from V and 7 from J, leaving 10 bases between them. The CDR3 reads CASSFRVRNIQYF. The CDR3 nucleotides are TGTGCCAGCAGTTTCAGGGTCAGGAACATTCAGTACTTC.

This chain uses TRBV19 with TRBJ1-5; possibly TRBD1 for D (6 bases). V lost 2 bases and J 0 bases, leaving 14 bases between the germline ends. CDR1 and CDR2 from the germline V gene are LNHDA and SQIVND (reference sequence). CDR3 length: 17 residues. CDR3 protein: CASSIPTQGYSNQPQHF. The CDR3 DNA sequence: TGTGCCAGTAGTATACCCACCCAGGGGTATAGCAATCAGCCCCAGCATTTT.

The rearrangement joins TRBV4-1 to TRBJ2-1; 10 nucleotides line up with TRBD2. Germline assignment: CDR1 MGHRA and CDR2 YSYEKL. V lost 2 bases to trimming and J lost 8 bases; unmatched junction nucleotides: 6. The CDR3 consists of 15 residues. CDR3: CASSQSGRAVYEQFF. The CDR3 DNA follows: TGCGCCAGCAGCCAAAGCGGGAGGGCGGTCTATGAGCAGTTCTTC.

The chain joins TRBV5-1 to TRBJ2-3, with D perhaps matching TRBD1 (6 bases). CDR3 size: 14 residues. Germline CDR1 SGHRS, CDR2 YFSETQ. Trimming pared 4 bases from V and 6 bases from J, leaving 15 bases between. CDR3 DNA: TGCGCCAGCAGCCGTGACAGGAAACCCGATACGCAGTATTTT. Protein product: CASSRDRKPDTQYF.

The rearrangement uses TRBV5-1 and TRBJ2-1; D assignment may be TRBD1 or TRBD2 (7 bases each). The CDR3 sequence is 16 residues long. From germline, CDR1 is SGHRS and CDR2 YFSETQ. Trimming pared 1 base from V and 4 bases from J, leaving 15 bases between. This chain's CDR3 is CASSLSPGGEYNEQFF. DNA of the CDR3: TGCGCCAGCAGCTTGTCCCCAGGGGGGGAGTACAATGAGCAGTTCTTC.

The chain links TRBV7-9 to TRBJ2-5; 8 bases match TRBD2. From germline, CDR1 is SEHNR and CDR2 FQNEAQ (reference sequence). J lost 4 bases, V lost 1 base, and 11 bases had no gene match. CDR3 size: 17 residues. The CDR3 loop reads CASSLERGAGVGETQYF. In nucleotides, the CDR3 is TGTGCCAGCAGCTTAGAACGTGGAGCGGGAGTGGGAGAGACCCAGTACTTC. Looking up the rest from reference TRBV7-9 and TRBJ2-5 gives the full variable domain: DTGVSQNPRHKITKRGQNVTFRCDPISEHNRLYWYRQTLGQGPEFLTYFQNEAQLEKSRLLSDRFSAERPKGSFSTLEIQRTEQGDSAMYLCASSLERGAGVGETQYFGPGTRLLVL.

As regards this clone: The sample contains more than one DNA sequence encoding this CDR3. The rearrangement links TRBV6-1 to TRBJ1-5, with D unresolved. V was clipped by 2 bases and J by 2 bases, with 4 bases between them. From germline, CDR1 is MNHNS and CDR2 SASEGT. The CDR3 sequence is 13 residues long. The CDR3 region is CASSESGNQPQHF. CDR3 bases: TGTGCCAGCAGTGAAAGCGGCAATCAGCCCCAGCATTTT.

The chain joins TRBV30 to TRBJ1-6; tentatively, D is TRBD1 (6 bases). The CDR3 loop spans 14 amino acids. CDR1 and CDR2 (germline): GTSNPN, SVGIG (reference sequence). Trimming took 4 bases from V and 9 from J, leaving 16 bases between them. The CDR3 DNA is TGTGCCTGGAAAGTGGGGGAGGGGGGTTCACCCCTCCACTTT. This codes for CAWKVGEGGSPLHF.

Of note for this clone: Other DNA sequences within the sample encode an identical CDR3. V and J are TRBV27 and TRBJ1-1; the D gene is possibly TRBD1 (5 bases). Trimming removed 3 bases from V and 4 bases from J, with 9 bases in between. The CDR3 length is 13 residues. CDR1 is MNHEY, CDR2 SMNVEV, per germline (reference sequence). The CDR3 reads CASSLGGGTEAFF. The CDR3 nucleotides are TGTGCCAGCAGTTTGGGGGGAGGCACTGAAGCTTTCTTT.

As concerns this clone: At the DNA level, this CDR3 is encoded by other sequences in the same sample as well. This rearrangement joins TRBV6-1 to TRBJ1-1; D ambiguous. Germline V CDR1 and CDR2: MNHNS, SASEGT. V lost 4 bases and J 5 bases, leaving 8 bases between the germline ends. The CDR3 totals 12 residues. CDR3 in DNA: TGTGCCAGCAGTGGGCACGGGACTGAAGCTTTCTTT. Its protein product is CASSGHGTEAFF.

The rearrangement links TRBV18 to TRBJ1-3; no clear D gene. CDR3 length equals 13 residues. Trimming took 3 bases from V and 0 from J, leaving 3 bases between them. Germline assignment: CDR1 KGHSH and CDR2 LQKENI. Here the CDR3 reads CASSPYSGNTIYF. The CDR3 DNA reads TGTGCCAGCTCACCGTACTCTGGAAACACCATATATTTT.

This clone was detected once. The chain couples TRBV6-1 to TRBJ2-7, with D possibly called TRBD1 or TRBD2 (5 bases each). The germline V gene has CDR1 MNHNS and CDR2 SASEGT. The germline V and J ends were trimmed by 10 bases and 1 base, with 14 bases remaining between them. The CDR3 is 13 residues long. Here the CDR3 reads CATWDRLSYEQYF. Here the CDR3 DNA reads TGTGCCACCTGGGACCGGCTATCCTACGAGCAGTACTTC.

The CDR3 DNA is TGCAGTGCTAGAAGACCACAAGAAGCTTTCTTT. Protein: CSARRPQEAFF. The chain recombines TRBV20-1 with TRBJ1-1; D call uncertain. Trimming removed 2 bases from V and 8 bases from J, with 9 bases in between. CDR3 length: 11 amino acids. Germline CDR1 and CDR2: DFQATT and SNEGSKA (reference sequence).

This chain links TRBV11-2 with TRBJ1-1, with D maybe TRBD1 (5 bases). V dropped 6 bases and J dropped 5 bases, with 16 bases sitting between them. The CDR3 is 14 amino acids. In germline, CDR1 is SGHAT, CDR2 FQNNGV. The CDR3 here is CASSLRGGITEAFF. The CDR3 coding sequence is TGTGCCAGCAGTCTTAGGGGAGGCATTACTGAAGCTTTCTTT.

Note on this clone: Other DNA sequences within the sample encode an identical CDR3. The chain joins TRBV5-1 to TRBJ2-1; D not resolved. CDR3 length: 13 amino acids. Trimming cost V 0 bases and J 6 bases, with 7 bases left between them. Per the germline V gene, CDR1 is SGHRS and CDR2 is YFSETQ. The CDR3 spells CASSLGLSNEQFF. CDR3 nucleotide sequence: TGCGCCAGCAGCTTGGGGCTTTCCAATGAGCAGTTCTTC.

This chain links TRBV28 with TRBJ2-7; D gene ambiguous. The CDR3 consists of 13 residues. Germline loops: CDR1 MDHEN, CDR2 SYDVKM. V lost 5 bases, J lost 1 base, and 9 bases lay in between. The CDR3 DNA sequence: TGTGCCAGCAGTGAGGCTATTTCCTACGAGCAGTACTTC. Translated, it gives CASSEAISYEQYF.

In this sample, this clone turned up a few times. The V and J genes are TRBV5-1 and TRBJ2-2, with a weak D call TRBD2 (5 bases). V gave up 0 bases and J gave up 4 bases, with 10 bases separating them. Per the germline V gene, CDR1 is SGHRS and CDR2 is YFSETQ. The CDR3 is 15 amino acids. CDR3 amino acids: CASSLDEGITGELFF. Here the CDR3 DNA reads TGCGCCAGCAGCTTGGATGAGGGCATCACCGGGGAGCTGTTTTTT. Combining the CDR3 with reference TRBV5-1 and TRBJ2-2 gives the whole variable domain KAGVTQTPRYLIKTRGQQVTLSCSPISGHRSVSWYQQTPGQGLQFLFEYFSETQRNKGNFPGRFSGRQFSNSRSEMNVSTLELGDSALYLCASSLDEGITGELFFGEGSRLTVL.

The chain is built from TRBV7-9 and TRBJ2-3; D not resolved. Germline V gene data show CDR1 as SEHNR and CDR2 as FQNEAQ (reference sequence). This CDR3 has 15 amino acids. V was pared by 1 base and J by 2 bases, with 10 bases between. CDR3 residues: CASSLGKVPTDTQYF. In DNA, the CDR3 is TGTGCCAGCAGCTTAGGCAAGGTTCCCACAGATACGCAGTATTTT.

The CDR3 is CASSAQGSSYNEQFF. CDR3 nucleotide sequence: TGTGCCAGCAGTGCTCAGGGGAGCTCCTACAATGAGCAGTTCTTC. The chain recombines TRBV6-5 with TRBJ2-1, with TRBD1 as a possible D gene (6 bases). CDR3 length: 15 residues. Germline CDR1 MNHEY, CDR2 SVGAGI. V lost 5 bases, J lost 0 bases, and 11 bases lay in between.

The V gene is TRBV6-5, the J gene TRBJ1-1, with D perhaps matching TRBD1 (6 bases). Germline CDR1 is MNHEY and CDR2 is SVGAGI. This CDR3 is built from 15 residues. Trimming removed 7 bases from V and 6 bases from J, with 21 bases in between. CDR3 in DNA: TGTGCCAGCATATCTTGGACAGCCACACTCCCTGAAGCTTTCTTT. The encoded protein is CASISWTATLPEAFF.

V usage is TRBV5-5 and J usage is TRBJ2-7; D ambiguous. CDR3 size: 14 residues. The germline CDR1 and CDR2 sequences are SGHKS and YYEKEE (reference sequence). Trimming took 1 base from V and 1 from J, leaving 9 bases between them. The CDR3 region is CASSLSAGSYEQYF. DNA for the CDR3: TGTGCCAGCAGCTTGTCGGCAGGATCCTACGAGCAGTACTTC.

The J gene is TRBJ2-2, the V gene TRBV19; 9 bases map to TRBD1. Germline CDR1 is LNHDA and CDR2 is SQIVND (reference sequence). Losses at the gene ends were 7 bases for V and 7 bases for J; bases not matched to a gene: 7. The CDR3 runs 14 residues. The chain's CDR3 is CASITGGAGGELFF. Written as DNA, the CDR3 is TGTGCCAGTATAACAGGGGGCGCGGGCGGGGAGCTGTTTTTT.

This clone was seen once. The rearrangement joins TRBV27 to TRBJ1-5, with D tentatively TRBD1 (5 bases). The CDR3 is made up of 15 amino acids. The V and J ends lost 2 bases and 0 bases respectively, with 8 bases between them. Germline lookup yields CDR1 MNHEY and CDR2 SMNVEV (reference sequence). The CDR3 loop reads CASSLGRDSNQPQHF. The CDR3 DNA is TGTGCCAGCAGTTTAGGCAGGGATAGCAATCAGCCCCAGCATTTT.

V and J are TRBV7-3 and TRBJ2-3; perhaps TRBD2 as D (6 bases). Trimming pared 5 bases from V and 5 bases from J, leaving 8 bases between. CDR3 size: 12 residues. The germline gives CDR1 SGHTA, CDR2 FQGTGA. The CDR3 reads CASSIGGDTQYF. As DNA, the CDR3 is TGTGCCAGCAGCATCGGGGGAGATACGCAGTATTTT.

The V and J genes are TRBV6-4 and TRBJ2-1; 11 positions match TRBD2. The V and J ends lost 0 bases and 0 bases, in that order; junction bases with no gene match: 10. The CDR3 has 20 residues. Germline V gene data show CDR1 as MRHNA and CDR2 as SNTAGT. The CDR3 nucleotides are TGTGCCAGCAGTGACTCGGTTACTAGCGGGAGTGTAAGCTCCTACAATGAGCAGTTCTTC. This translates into CASSDSVTSGSVSSYNEQFF.

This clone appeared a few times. This CDR3 reads CASSPGTDGYTF. The CDR3 coding sequence is TGTGCCAGCAGCCCGGGGACAGATGGCTACACCTTC. V and J are TRBV5-4 and TRBJ1-2, with 7 bases aligning to TRBD1. CDR3 length: 12 residues. Germline CDR1 and CDR2: SGHNT and YYREEE (reference sequence). Losses at the gene ends were 4 bases for V and 6 bases for J; bases not matched to a gene: 3.